This TCR beta chain appears in the sequencing data of a study of immune cell composition in non-small cell lung cancer. TCRdb keeps only in-frame clones here, not all; method: immunoSEQ multiplex PCR. The sample yields roughly 3,500 clones, approximately 79% seen once. This clone has only one observation. Its antigen is not known. Broader study findings: Top 10 clone scores and clonality were higher in squamous than adenocarcinoma. Squamous carcinomas (approximately 80%) more often had tumour-associated clones >0.5% than adenocarcinomas (33%).

This clonotype originated in a human donor with non-small cell lung cancer. The sequenced sample consisted of lung tumor tissue.

DNA for the CDR3: TGTGCCAGCAGCCCCGGGGGGGGCACCGGGGAGCTGTTTTTT. It specifies CASSPGGGTGELFF. This chain uses TRBV28 with TRBJ2-2; TRBD2 matches at 8 bases. The germline gives CDR1 MDHEN, CDR2 SYDVKM. V lost 6 bases to trimming and J lost 4 bases; unmatched junction nucleotides: 4. The CDR3 runs to 14 residues.